Listed below are T cell receptor beta chains from one sample, sequenced in a study of T cell responses to AZD1222 COVID-19 vaccine. The repertoire was sequenced with immunoSEQ multiplex PCR; TCRdb's copy has only in-frame clones and lacks some. This sample has about 150,000 clones; under 95% occur once, and the top ten carry approximately 20%. This sample comprised peripheral blood, obtained on day 0 of AZD1222 vaccination. The receptors shown here come from an adult in good health. CDR3s include the opening cysteine and the closing phenylalanine or tryptophan. D genes are given only for firm matches. The size of a clone is reported for some rows only, either as once, few or many, or as a class for expanded clones.

>.|TRBJ1-6|.|TRBV30
CAWSPGRVNSPLHF
TGTGCCTGGAGTCCCGGGCGGGTTAATTCACCCCTCCACTTT
>TRBD1|TRBJ1-4|.|TRBV28
CASSSPGQEGEKLFF
TGTGCCAGCAGTTCGCCGGGACAGGAAGGTGAAAAACTGTTTTTT
>.|TRBJ2-4|once|TRBV3-1/TRBV3-2
CASSQAGAKNIQYF
TGTGCCAGCAGCCAAGCCGGGGCAAAAAACATTCAGTACTTC
>.|TRBJ1-3|.|TRBV28
CASSQGDSGNTIYF
TGTGCCAGCAGTCAGGGTGACTCTGGAAACACCATATATTTT
>.|TRBJ2-3|.|TRBV3-1/TRBV3-2
CASSQGVSASADTQYF
TGTGCCAGCAGCCAAGGTGTTTCAGCCTCGGCAGATACGCAGTATTTT
>TRBD2|TRBJ2-5|.|TRBV7-3
CASSDSGGVQETQYF
TGTGCCAGCAGCGATAGCGGGGGGGTCCAAGAGACCCAGTACTTC
>TRBD1|TRBJ1-2|.|TRBV5-6
CASSADRDYGYTF
TGTGCCAGCAGCGCGGACAGGGACTATGGCTACACCTTC
>.|TRBJ1-1|once|TRBV28
CASSFSGTPDMNTEAFF
TGTGCCAGCAGTTTTTCCGGGACACCTGATATGAACACTGAAGCTTTCTTT
>TRBD1|TRBJ1-2|once|TRBV28
CASSLLGQYGYTF
TGTGCCAGCAGTTTACTGGGACAGTATGGCTACACCTTC
>TRBD1|TRBJ2-7|.|TRBV6-5
CASSYGTGGAYEQYF
TGTGCCAGCAGTTACGGGACAGGTGGAGCATACGAGCAGTACTTC
>.|TRBJ1-5|.|TRBV4-1
CASSHPGGSNQPQHF
TGCGCCAGCAGCCATCCCGGAGGGAGCAATCAGCCCCAGCATTTT
>.|TRBJ1-1|once|TRBV5-4
CASSLGEGWTEAFF
TGTGCCAGCAGCTTGGGTGAGGGGTGGACTGAAGCTTTCTTT
>.|TRBJ2-4|.|TRBV28
CASSLPGTKNIQYF
TGTGCCAGCAGTTTACCGGGGACTAAAAACATTCAGTACTTC
>.|TRBJ1-6|once|TRBV6-5
CASRLGQRGSPLHF
TGTGCCAGCAGATTGGGGCAGAGGGGTTCACCCCTCCACTTT
>.|TRBJ2-3|.|TRBV5-6
CASSLGASLSTDTQYF
TGTGCCAGCAGCTTGGGGGCTAGCCTTAGCACAGATACGCAGTATTTT
>.|TRBJ2-3|.|TRBV6-5
CASRSGLAALDTQYF
TGTGCCAGCAGGTCGGGTTTGGCGGCGTTGGATACGCAGTATTTT
>.|TRBJ1-2|.|TRBV25-1
CASSPQGRSGSRGYTF
TGTGCCAGCAGTCCCCAAGGACGTTCAGGGTCCCGTGGCTACACCTTC
>.|TRBJ2-2|.|TRBV29-1
CSVDRPNTGELFF
TGCAGCGTTGACAGGCCGAACACCGGGGAGCTGTTTTTT
>TRBD1|TRBJ1-5|once|TRBV30
CAWSLDRGGQPQHF
TGTGCCTGGAGTCTAGACAGGGGTGGACAGCCCCAGCATTTT
>.|TRBJ2-3|.|TRBV7-9
CASSPRIAPDTQYF
TGTGCCAGCAGCCCCAGGATAGCTCCAGATACGCAGTATTTT
>TRBD1|TRBJ2-7|.|TRBV5-1
CASSLVGQGVGEQYF
TGCGCCAGCAGCTTGGTAGGACAGGGGGTCGGCGAGCAGTACTTC
>.|TRBJ1-1|.|TRBV5-6
CASSSVIGTVSEAFF
TGTGCCAGCAGCTCGGTGATCGGGACGGTCTCTGAAGCTTTCTTT
>.|TRBJ1-1|.|TRBV2
CASLEDYTEAFF
TGTGCCAGTCTGGAGGACTACACTGAAGCTTTCTTT
>TRBD1|TRBJ1-2|.|TRBV28
CASSLSTGVGYTF
TGTGCCAGCAGTTTATCCACAGGGGTAGGCTACACCTTC
>.|TRBJ1-1|.|TRBV5-1
CASSLVYDTEAFF
TGCGCCAGCAGCTTGGTTTATGACACTGAAGCTTTCTTT
>TRBD1|TRBJ1-3|.|TRBV5-1
CASRPEGQGVSSSGNTIYF
TGCGCCAGCAGACCCGAAGGACAGGGGGTCTCAAGCTCTGGAAACACCATATATTTT
>.|TRBJ1-3|.|TRBV6-5
CGLGQHSGNTIYF
TGTGGTCTGGGACAACACTCTGGAAACACCATATATTTT
>.|TRBJ1-1|.|TRBV6-5
CASRVPGSMSAFF
TGTGCCAGCAGGGTTCCAGGCTCGATGAGTGCTTTCTTT
>.|TRBJ2-2|.|TRBV7-6
CASSFLTAPGTGELFF
TGTGCCAGCAGCTTCCTGACGGCCCCGGGGACCGGGGAGCTGTTTTTT
>TRBD1|TRBJ1-1|.|TRBV11-2
CASSLTGTTEAFF
TGTGCCAGCAGCTTGACAGGGACCACTGAAGCTTTCTTT
>TRBD1|TRBJ1-6|.|TRBV9
CASSASGTGGANSPLHF
TGTGCCAGCAGCGCAAGCGGAACAGGGGGCGCAAATTCACCCCTCCACTTT
>.|TRBJ1-2|.|TRBV19
CASSIRVANYGYTF
TGTGCCAGTAGTATAAGGGTGGCTAACTATGGCTACACCTTC
>.|TRBJ1-1|.|TRBV28
CASTLPGQNTEAFF
TGTGCCAGCACCTTGCCCGGACAGAACACTGAAGCTTTCTTT
>TRBD1|TRBJ2-5|once|TRBV5-1
CASSLAMTGGIETQYF
TGCGCCAGCAGCTTGGCGATGACAGGGGGTATAGAGACCCAGTACTTC
>.|TRBJ1-2|.|TRBV5-4
CASSVDRGGDGYTF
TGTGCCAGCAGCGTAGACCGGGGCGGCGATGGCTACACCTTC
>.|TRBJ2-1|.|TRBV6-1
CASSEKGSYNEQFF
TGTGCCAGCAGTGAAAAGGGATCATACAATGAGCAGTTCTTC
>.|TRBJ2-3|.|TRBV6-5
CASSSQTGSTDTQYF
TGTGCCAGCAGTTCCCAGACAGGTTCCACAGATACGCAGTATTTT
>.|TRBJ1-1|.|TRBV5-1
CASSWGSGRMNTEAFF
TGCGCCAGCTCTTGGGGCTCTGGGCGGATGAACACTGAAGCTTTCTTT
>.|TRBJ2-1|.|TRBV5-3
CARSLGLGDLSNEQFF
TGTGCCAGAAGCTTGGGACTAGGGGACCTGAGCAATGAGCAGTTCTTC
>TRBD2|TRBJ2-5|.|TRBV3-1/TRBV3-2
CASSQVGKTREGATQYF
TGTGCCAGCAGCCAAGTCGGCAAGACGCGGGAGGGCGCGACCCAGTACTTC
>.|TRBJ1-2|.|TRBV5-8
CATRDDNSYGYTF
TGTGCCACACGGGATGACAACAGCTATGGCTACACCTTC
>.|TRBJ1-2|.|TRBV9
CASSGTDNYGYTF
TGTGCCAGCAGCGGAACAGATAACTATGGCTACACCTTC
>.|TRBJ1-2|.|TRBV19
CASSIRQNYGYTF
TGTGCCAGTAGTATTAGACAGAACTATGGCTACACCTTC
>.|TRBJ2-5|.|TRBV20-1
CSASFGNQETQYF
TGCAGTGCTAGTTTTGGGAACCAAGAGACCCAGTACTTC
>.|TRBJ2-4|.|TRBV5-6
CASSLVAENIQYF
TGTGCCAGCAGCTTGGTCGCGGAAAACATTCAGTACTTC
>.|TRBJ1-3|.|TRBV9
CASSGGHGLAGNTIYF
TGTGCCAGCAGCGGAGGGCACGGACTCGCTGGAAACACCATATATTTT
>.|TRBJ1-1|.|TRBV30
CAWSPTVAPEAFF
TGTGCCTGGAGCCCGACAGTGGCGCCTGAAGCTTTCTTT
>TRBD2|TRBJ2-7|.|TRBV6-5
CASSYSLAGAYEQYF
TGTGCCAGCAGTTACTCACTAGCGGGAGCCTACGAGCAGTACTTC
>.|TRBJ1-1|.|TRBV11-2
CASRPVGRLGPAFF
TGTGCCAGCAGACCCGTCGGGCGACTGGGGCCTGCTTTCTTT
>.|TRBJ1-2|.|TRBV27
CASSFQGGTYGYTF
TGTGCCAGCAGTTTCCAAGGAGGGACGTATGGCTACACCTTC
>.|TRBJ2-7|.|TRBV7-9
CASRLSNEQYF
TGTGCCAGCAGACTTAGCAACGAGCAGTACTTC
>.|TRBJ1-6|.|TRBV7-9
CASSLDRVTSPLHF
TGTGCCAGCAGCTTAGACAGGGTAACTTCACCCCTCCACTTT
>.|TRBJ1-2|.|TRBV11-2
CASSLVQVGYGYTF
TGTGCCAGCAGCTTAGTACAAGTTGGTTATGGCTACACCTTC
>.|TRBJ1-5|.|TRBV27
CASKGSGHQPQHF
TGTGCCAGCAAGGGATCGGGCCACCAGCCCCAGCATTTT